This T cell receptor beta chain was observed in a study of blood T cells in healthy people across ages. A single count supports this clonotype. Combining a sample-barcoded 5' primer with a J-beta primer mix, a second PCR ran for roughly 6 to 11 cycles. TCRdb reprocessed the 5' RACE reads via MiXCR and lists one record per CDR3 protein. Of around 1,900,000 distinct CDR3 sequences in the sample, 39% are singletons; the top ten hold roughly 24%. V dropped 4 bases and J dropped 1 base, with 22 bases sitting between them. This CDR3 has 18 residues. Per the germline V gene, CDR1 is LGHNA and CDR2 is YNFKEQ.

The sequenced material came from blood. This sequence originates from a human donor in good health. The rearrangement joins TRBV4-2 to TRBJ1-2; TRBD1 is a possible D gene (6 bases). CDR3 sequence: CASSPEYQVTGINYGYTF. The DNA of the CDR3 is TGTGCCAGCAGCCCGGAGTACCAGGTTACAGGGATTAACTATGGCTACACCTTC.